This entry is about one T cell receptor beta chain. The Seattle site enrolled patients during active infection and followed them longitudinally. In the source study's methods: Amplification with reference gene primers provided the estimates of nucleated cell counts. Assay used: immunoSEQ multiplex PCR; TCRdb lists only in-frame clones, some missing. V and J calls and clone size are given by that table; D and trimming were obtained from the DNA. Of almost 200,000 clones listed, approximately 80% are singletons. The sample comes from a study of blood T cell repertoires in COVID-19. Whole-study context: COVID-19 samples from acute and convalescent phases originated in the United States, Italy and Spain. The cDNA or gDNA used as material had been derived from T cells, B-cell-depleted T cells, or PBMCs.

The CDR3 consists of 14 residues. Looked up from germline, CDR1 is LNHDA and CDR2 is SQIVND (reference sequence). Trimming cost V 10 bases and J 8 bases, with 20 bases left between them. Sample: peripheral blood. The source is a man between 60 and 75 years old with COVID-19, enrolled during active disease. V usage is TRBV19 and J usage is TRBJ1-4; D may be TRBD1 (6 bases). The CDR3: CATSIGTTQEKLFF. As DNA, the CDR3 is TGTGCCACGTCAATCGGGACAACGCAAGAAAAACTGTTTTTT.